The 18 T cell receptor beta chains below all came from one sample that was sequenced in a study of PD-1 blockade in classical Hodgkin lymphoma. All the patients suffered relapse after autologous stem cell transplantation, and brentuximab vedotin exposure differed. Method: immunoSEQ multiplex PCR; TCRdb's copy keeps in-frame clones and lacks some. This table has more than 90,000 clones, 81% appearing once. Sequences were derived from peripheral blood mononuclear cells (PBMCs), sampled before the second cycle of nivolumab. These receptors were collected from a human donor with classical Hodgkin lymphoma.

CDR3 residues: CASGSRDREHGYTF. The DNA of the CDR3 is TGTGCCAGCGGCTCAAGGGACAGGGAACATGGCTACACCTTC. The J gene is TRBJ1-2, the V gene TRBV27, with 9 positions matching TRBD1. The J segment lost 6 bases and the V segment lost 8 bases, leaving 10 bases of the junction unmatched. CDR1 is MNHEY and CDR2 is SMNVEV in the germline V gene (reference sequence). This CDR3 region has 14 residues.

There are a few counts of this clone. The chain's CDR3 is CSSTGPLKNSLDEQFF. CDR3 coding DNA: TGCAGCTCAACCGGGCCACTCAAGAATAGCCTGGATGAGCAGTTCTTC. This chain uses TRBV29-1 with TRBJ2-1; D remains ambiguous. V was clipped by 8 bases and J by 8 bases, with 28 bases between them. CDR1 is SQVTM, CDR2 ANQGSEA, per germline. The CDR3 sequence is 16 residues long.

The chain carries TRBV7-2 and TRBJ1-5; 7 positions match TRBD1. The CDR3 totals 17 residues. Germline V CDR1 and CDR2: SGHTA, FQGNSA. The V gene end was trimmed by 4 bases and the J gene end by 2 bases; junction bases not matched to a gene: 11. CDR3 nucleotides: TGTGCCAGCAGCTCCCAAGGGGGCTCTAGGGGCAATCAGCCCCAGCATTTT. Protein sequence: CASSSQGGSRGNQPQHF.

The chain couples TRBV18 to TRBJ2-7, with 11 positions matching TRBD1. This CDR3 is 16 amino acids long. After removal of 3 bases from V and 5 bases from J, the junction contained 9 bases not matched to a gene. The germline CDR1 and CDR2 sequences are KGHSH and LQKENI. The CDR3 loop is CASSPPRGTGGHEQYF. CDR3 DNA: TGTGCCAGCTCACCCCCCCGGGGGACAGGGGGACACGAGCAGTACTTC.

The rearrangement uses TRBV6-1 and TRBJ1-3; possible D gene TRBD1, 5 bases. The CDR3 totals 13 residues. The ends were cut back, 11 bases at V and 0 bases at J, with 11 bases in the middle. The germline V gene encodes CDR1 MNHNS and CDR2 SASEGT. The CDR3 loop is CAFRGGSGNTIYF. The DNA of the CDR3 is TGTGCCTTCCGGGGGGGCTCTGGAAACACCATATATTTT.

V and J are TRBV5-1 and TRBJ1-3; 7 bases align to TRBD1. Per germline, CDR1 SGHRS and CDR2 YFSETQ. The CDR3 is made up of 14 amino acids. V lost 4 bases to trimming and J lost 4 bases; unmatched junction nucleotides: 5. The CDR3: CASSPDRSGNTIYF. The CDR3, as DNA: TGCGCCAGCAGCCCGGACAGGAGCGGAAACACCATATATTTT.

This clone was picked up one time. The chain combines TRBV5-1 with TRBJ2-5; 12 positions agree with TRBD2. Trimming cost V 4 bases and J 5 bases; bases outside gene matches: 3. Germline V CDR1 and CDR2: SGHRS, YFSETQ. This CDR3 has 14 residues. CDR3 protein: CASSLGTSGETQYF. The DNA for the CDR3 is TGCGCCAGCAGCCTCGGGACTAGCGGGGAGACCCAGTACTTC.

The chain is built from TRBV25-1 and TRBJ2-6, with D possibly being TRBD1 or TRBD2 (7 bases each). The CDR3 sequence is 14 residues long. V shed 5 bases and J shed 14 bases, with 19 bases lying between them. Germline lookup yields CDR1 MGHDK and CDR2 SYGVNS. The CDR3, as DNA: TGTGCCAGCAGTAATGACGGGGAGGGGGCGATCCTGACTTTC. Residues: CASSNDGEGAILTF.

This sequence joins TRBV5-8 and TRBJ1-1; D is uncertain. Trimming stripped 4 bases from V and 11 bases from J, with 24 bases between. Germline values: CDR1 SGHTS, CDR2 YDEGEE. This CDR3 comprises 15 residues. The CDR3 loop reads CASSLDLTTPRAAFF. The CDR3, as DNA: TGTGCCAGCAGCCTCGACCTGACAACCCCGCGTGCCGCTTTCTTT.

The rearrangement uses TRBV7-9 and TRBJ2-3; 9 bases match TRBD2. The junction had 19 bases not matched to a gene; V was cut back by 5 bases and J by 7 bases. The germline V gene encodes CDR1 SEHNR and CDR2 FQNEAQ (reference sequence). The CDR3 runs to 18 residues. The CDR3 spells CASSQGMGTSLFRNTQYF. For the CDR3, the DNA is TGTGCCAGCAGCCAGGGCATGGGGACTAGCTTATTTCGGAATACGCAGTATTTT.

The V and J genes are TRBV7-9 and TRBJ1-3; TRBD1 is a possible D gene (6 bases). V lost 7 bases, J lost 0 bases, and 16 bases lay in between. The CDR3 has 16 residues. Per the germline V gene, CDR1 is SEHNR and CDR2 is FQNEAQ (reference sequence). The CDR3 is CASTGGGIISGNTIYF. As DNA, the CDR3 is TGTGCCAGCACCGGGGGGGGCATTATCTCTGGAAACACCATATATTTT.

This chain joins TRBV5-1 and TRBJ2-7; 7 bases match TRBD1. CDR3 size: 14 residues. The V gene's germline CDR1 is SGHRS and CDR2 YFSETQ. V trimming: 5 bases; J trimming: 3 bases; junction bases outside the gene matches: 8. The CDR3 loop is CASSRDRVGYEQYF. DNA of the CDR3: TGCGCCAGCAGTCGAGACAGGGTAGGCTACGAGCAGTACTTC.

The chain uses TRBV9 and TRBJ2-7; 7 bases are shared with TRBD2. The CDR3 totals 17 residues. The germline gives CDR1 SGDLS, CDR2 YYNGEE. The V gene end was trimmed by 3 bases and the J gene end by 2 bases; junction bases not matched to a gene: 14. CDR3 sequence (DNA): TGTGCCAGCAGCGCCCACATTTGGGCTAGCGGTGCCTACGAGCAGTACTTC. Translated: CASSAHIWASGAYEQYF.

This clone was seen just once. The chain carries TRBV15 and TRBJ2-7, with TRBD2 matching over 14 bases. There are 16 residues in the CDR3. The ends lost 0 bases at V and 8 bases at J; junction bases unmatched: 6. Looked up from germline, CDR1 is LNHNV and CDR2 is YYDKDF (reference sequence). The CDR3: CATSREGTSGSVQQYF. The CDR3 nucleotides are TGTGCCACCAGCAGAGAGGGGACTAGCGGGAGTGTGCAGCAGTACTTC.

The chain links TRBV19 to TRBJ2-1; the match to TRBD2 covers 14 bases. V shed 4 bases, J shed 7 bases, and the junction held 9 bases outside the gene matches. This CDR3 has 17 residues. Germline V gene lookup returns CDR1 LNHDA and CDR2 SQIVND (reference sequence). CDR3 DNA sequence: TGTGCCAGTAGTAAGGGACTAGCGGGAGTGGGGGAAAATGAGCAGTTCTTC. As protein: CASSKGLAGVGENEQFF. Using reference TRBV19 and TRBJ2-1 for the parts outside the CDR3, the full variable domain is DGGITQSPKYLFRKEGQNVTLSCEQNLNHDAMYWYRQDPGQGLRLIYYSQIVNDFQKGDIAEGYSVSREKKESFPLTVTSAQKNPTAFYLCASSKGLAGVGENEQFFGPGTRLTVL.

The genes are TRBV7-7 and TRBJ2-7; 9 bases line up with TRBD1. V lost 5 bases to trimming and J lost 4 bases; unmatched junction nucleotides: 6. The CDR3 loop spans 14 amino acids. Germline loops: CDR1 SSHAT, CDR2 FNYEAQ (reference sequence). The CDR3 sequence: CASSGGQGAYEQYF. Here the CDR3 DNA reads TGTGCCAGCAGCGGGGGACAGGGCGCGTACGAGCAGTACTTC.

The chain is built from TRBV15 and TRBJ1-1, with TRBD1 as a possible D gene (5 bases). V was shortened by 0 bases and J by 6 bases, with 8 bases between the two germline ends. Per germline, CDR1 LNHNV and CDR2 YYDKDF (reference sequence). This CDR3 spans 13 amino acids. CDR3 nucleotides: TGTGCCACCAGCAGAGATGCGGGGGCTGAAGCTTTCTTT. Translation gives CATSRDAGAEAFF.

The rearrangement links TRBV7-6 to TRBJ2-5, with 10 nucleotides matching TRBD1. Germline V lookup: CDR1 SGHVS, CDR2 FNYEAQ. V gave up 0 bases and J gave up 5 bases; unmatched junction bases: 6. The CDR3 has 16 residues. This CDR3 reads CASSLAGTGVWETQYF. The CDR3, as DNA: TGTGCCAGCAGCTTAGCGGGGACAGGGGTTTGGGAGACCCAGTACTTC.